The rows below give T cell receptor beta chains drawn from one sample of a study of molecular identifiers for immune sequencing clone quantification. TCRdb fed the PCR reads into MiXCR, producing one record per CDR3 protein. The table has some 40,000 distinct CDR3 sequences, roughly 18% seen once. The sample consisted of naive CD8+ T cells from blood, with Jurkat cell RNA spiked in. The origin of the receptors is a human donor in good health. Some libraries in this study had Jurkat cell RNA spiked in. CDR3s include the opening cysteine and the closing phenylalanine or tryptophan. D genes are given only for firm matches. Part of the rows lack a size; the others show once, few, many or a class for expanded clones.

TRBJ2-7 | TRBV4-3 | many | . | CASSQATSSYEQYF | TGCGCCAGCAGCCAAGCAACGAGCTCCTACGAGCAGTACTTC
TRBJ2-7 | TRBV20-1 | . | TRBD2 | CSAPGGTSGSIYEQYF | TGCAGTGCACCCGGCGGGACTAGCGGGAGCATCTACGAGCAGTACTTC
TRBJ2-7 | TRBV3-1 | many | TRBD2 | CASSQGEAGEGYEQYF | TGTGCCAGCAGCCAAGGGGAAGCGGGAGAGGGTTACGAGCAGTACTTC
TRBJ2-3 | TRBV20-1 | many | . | CSARDPHSTDTQYF | TGCAGTGCTAGAGATCCACACAGCACAGATACGCAGTATTTT
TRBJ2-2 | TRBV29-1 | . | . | CSVLGNTGELFF | TGCAGCGTTCTCGGGAACACCGGGGAGCTGTTTTTT
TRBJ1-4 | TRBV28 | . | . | CANSLWGDNYEKLFF | TGTGCCAACAGCTTATGGGGGGACAACTATGAAAAACTGTTTTTT
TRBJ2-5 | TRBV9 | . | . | CASSVEAQGTETQYF | TGTGCCAGCAGCGTAGAGGCCCAGGGCACAGAGACCCAGTACTTC
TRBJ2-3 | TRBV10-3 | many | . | CAISGAENTDTQYF | TGTGCCATCAGTGGAGCGGAAAACACAGATACGCAGTATTTT
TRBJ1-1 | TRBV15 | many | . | CATSRATGFPWDTEAFF | TGTGCCACCAGCAGAGCTACAGGGTTTCCATGGGACACTGAAGCTTTCTTT
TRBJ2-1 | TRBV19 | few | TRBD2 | CASSTQREDNEQFF | TGTGCCAGTTCCACCCAGCGGGAAGACAATGAGCAGTTCTTC
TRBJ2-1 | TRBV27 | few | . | CASTQWAGNEQFF | TGTGCCAGCACTCAATGGGCGGGAAATGAGCAGTTCTTC
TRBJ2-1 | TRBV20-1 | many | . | CSATHWVGNEQFF | TGCAGTGCTACCCATTGGGTTGGCAATGAGCAGTTCTTC
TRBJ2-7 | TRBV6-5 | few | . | CASSSGRLDSYEQYF | TGTGCCAGCAGTTCTGGCAGGCTTGACTCCTACGAGCAGTACTTC
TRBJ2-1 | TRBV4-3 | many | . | CASSQDFEGVYNEQFF | TGCGCCAGCAGCCAAGATTTTGAGGGAGTTTACAATGAGCAGTTCTTC
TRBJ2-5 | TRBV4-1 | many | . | CASSQIGPAAQYF | TGCGCCAGCAGCCAGATCGGGCCGGCGGCCCAGTACTTC
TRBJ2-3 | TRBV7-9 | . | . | CASSLARLVGDTQYF | TGTGCCAGCAGCTTAGCTCGACTAGTGGGGGATACGCAGTATTTT
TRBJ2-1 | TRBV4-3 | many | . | CASSQDPPSTINEQFF | TGCGCCAGCAGCCAAGATCCCCCCTCGACAATCAATGAGCAGTTCTTC
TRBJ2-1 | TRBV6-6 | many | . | CASSYSGGVRLLEFF | TGTGCCAGCAGTTACTCGGGCGGGGTTCGGTTGTTGGAGTTCTTC
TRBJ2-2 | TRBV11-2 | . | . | CASSLGLNTGELFF | TGTGCCAGCAGCCTAGGCCTGAACACCGGGGAGCTGTTTTTT
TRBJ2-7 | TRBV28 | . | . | CASSLVTTYEQYF | TGTGCCAGCAGTTTAGTAACCACCTACGAGCAGTACTTC
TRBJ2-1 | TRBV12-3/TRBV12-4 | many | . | CASTLDISPVHEQFF | TGTGCCAGCACCCTGGACATCTCTCCGGTACATGAGCAGTTCTTC
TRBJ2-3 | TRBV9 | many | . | CASSVATKADTQYF | TGTGCCAGCAGCGTAGCCACTAAGGCAGATACGCAGTATTTT
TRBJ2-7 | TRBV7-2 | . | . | CASSLSAQGPRSYEQYF | TGTGCCAGCAGCTTAAGCGCCCAGGGCCCCCGCTCCTACGAGCAGTACTTC
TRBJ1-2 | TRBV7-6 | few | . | CASSPTAKDGYTF | TGTGCCAGCAGCCCTACAGCGAAGGATGGCTACACCTTC
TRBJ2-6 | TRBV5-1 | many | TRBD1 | CASSSDRETLGANVLTF | TGCGCCAGCAGCTCCGACAGGGAGACCTTAGGGGCCAACGTCCTGACTTTC
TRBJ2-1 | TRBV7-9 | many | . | CASSLGLGSYNEQFF | TGTGCCAGCAGCTTAGGTCTGGGTTCCTACAATGAGCAGTTCTTC
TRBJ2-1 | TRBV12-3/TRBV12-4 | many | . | CASKRVSYNEQFF | TGTGCCAGCAAGAGGGTTTCATACAATGAGCAGTTCTTC
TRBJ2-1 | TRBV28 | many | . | CASKTDSYNEQFF | TGTGCCAGCAAAACGGACAGTTACAATGAGCAGTTCTTC
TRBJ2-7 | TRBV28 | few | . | CASSLPGDTTWSYEQYF | TGTGCCAGCAGTTTGCCGGGAGATACCACTTGGTCCTACGAGCAGTACTTC
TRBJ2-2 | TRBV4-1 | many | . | CASSQFQSPTGELFF | TGCGCCAGCAGCCAATTTCAGAGTCCTACCGGGGAGCTGTTTTTT
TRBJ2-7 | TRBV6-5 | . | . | CASSPVSSDEQYF | TGTGCCAGCAGCCCGGTGTCCTCCGACGAGCAGTACTTC
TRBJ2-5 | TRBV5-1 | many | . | CASSLVETQYF | TGTGCCAGCAGCTTGGTGGAGACCCAGTACTTC
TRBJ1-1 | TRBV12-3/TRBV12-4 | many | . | CASSAAGGTEAFF | TGTGCCAGCAGTGCGGCGGGGGGAACTGAAGCTTTCTTT
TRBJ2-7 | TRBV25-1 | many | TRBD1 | CASSPPGQGWYEQYF | TGTGCCAGCAGTCCTCCGGGACAGGGGTGGTACGAGCAGTACTTC
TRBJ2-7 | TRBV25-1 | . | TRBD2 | CASSDGTSGGYEQYF | TGTGCCAGCAGTGACGGTACTAGCGGGGGATACGAGCAGTACTTC
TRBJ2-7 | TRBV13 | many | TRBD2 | CASSLSSLAGVTYEQYF | TGTGCCAGCAGCTTGTCGTCGCTAGCGGGAGTTACCTACGAGCAGTACTTC
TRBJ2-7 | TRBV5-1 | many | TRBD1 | CASSMTGTYEQYF | TGCGCCAGCAGTATGACAGGGACCTACGAGCAGTACTTC
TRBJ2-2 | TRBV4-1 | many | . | CASSQWTNDGELFF | TGCGCCAGCAGCCAATGGACCAACGACGGGGAGCTGTTTTTT
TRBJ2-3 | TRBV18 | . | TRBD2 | CASTWTSGTTDTQYF | TGTGCCAGCACCTGGACTAGCGGGACCACAGATACGCAGTATTTT